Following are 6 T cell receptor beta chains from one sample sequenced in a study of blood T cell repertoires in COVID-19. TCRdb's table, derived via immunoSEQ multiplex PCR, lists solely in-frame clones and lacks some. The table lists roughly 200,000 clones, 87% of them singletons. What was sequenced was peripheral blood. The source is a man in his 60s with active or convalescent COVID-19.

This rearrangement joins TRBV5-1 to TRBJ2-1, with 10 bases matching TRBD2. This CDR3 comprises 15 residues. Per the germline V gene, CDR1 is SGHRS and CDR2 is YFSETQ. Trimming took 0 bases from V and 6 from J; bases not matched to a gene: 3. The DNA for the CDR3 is TGCGCCAGCAGCTTGGACAGCGGGGGGGCCAATGAGCAGTTCTTC. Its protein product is CASSLDSGGANEQFF.

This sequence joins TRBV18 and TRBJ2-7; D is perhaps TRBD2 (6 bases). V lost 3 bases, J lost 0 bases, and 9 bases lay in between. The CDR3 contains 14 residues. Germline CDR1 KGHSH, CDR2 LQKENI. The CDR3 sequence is CASSPGLISYEQYF. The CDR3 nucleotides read TGTGCCAGCTCACCCGGACTAATCTCCTACGAGCAGTACTTC.

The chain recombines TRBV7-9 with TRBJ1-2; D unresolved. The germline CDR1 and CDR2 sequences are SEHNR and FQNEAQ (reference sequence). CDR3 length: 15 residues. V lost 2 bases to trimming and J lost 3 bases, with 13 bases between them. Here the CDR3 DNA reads TGTGCCAGCAGCTTAAGTTCGGGGAGCCACTATGGCTACACCTTC. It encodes CASSLSSGSHYGYTF.

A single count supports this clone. The CDR3 is CASSDQPTSRGLGWKYF. The CDR3 DNA follows: TGTGCCAGCAGTGATCAGCCGACGTCGCGGGGTTTAGGGTGGAAGTACTTC. The gene calls are TRBV6-1 and TRBJ2-7, with D possibly being TRBD2 (6 bases). The germline CDR1 and CDR2 sequences are MNHNS and SASEGT. The V gene lost 3 bases and the J gene lost 11 bases, with 29 bases spanning the gap. This CDR3 has 17 residues.

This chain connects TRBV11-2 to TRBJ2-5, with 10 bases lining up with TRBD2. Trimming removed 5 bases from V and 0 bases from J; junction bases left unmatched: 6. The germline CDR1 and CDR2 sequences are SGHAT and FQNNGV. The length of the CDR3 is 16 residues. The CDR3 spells CASSQSSGSYQETQYF. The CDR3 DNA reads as TGTGCCAGCAGCCAATCTAGCGGGAGCTACCAAGAGACCCAGTACTTC. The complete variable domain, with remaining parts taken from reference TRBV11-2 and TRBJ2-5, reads EAGVAQSPRYKIIEKRQSVAFWCNPISGHATLYWYQQILGQGPKLLIQFQNNGVVDDSQLPKDRFSAERLKGVDSTLKIQPAKLEDSAVYLCASSQSSGSYQETQYFGPGTRLLVL.

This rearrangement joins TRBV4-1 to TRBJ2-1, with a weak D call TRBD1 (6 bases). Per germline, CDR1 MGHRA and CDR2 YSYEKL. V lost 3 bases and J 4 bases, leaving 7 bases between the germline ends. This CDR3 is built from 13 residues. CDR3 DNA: TGCGCCAGCAGCCAGGGGGCGTACAATGAGCAGTTCTTC. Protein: CASSQGAYNEQFF.